This is a list of T cell receptor beta chains from one sample in a study of T cells in Graves' hyperthyroidism and ophthalmopathy. TCRdb re-called the multiplex PCR reads with MiXCR, one entry per CDR3 protein. Here the sample spans 300,000 to 400,000 distinct CDR3 sequences, roughly 18% being singletons. Sequenced sample: blood. All receptors come from a woman aged 45-65 years with Graves' hyperthyroidism. The CDR3 runs from the conserved cysteine through the conserved F or W. A D gene is named only where the DNA matches it firmly. Expanded clones are given a class, and other clones once, few, many or no size at all.

v_call: TRBV27; clone_size: -; j_call: TRBJ1-5; d_call: -; cdr3_aa: CASSLSIGVNQPQHF; cdr3_nt: TGTGCCAGCAGTTTATCGATTGGGGTCAATCAGCCCCAGCATTTT
v_call: TRBV7-9; clone_size: few; j_call: TRBJ1-2; d_call: -; cdr3_aa: CASSLEQRRGGYTF; cdr3_nt: TGTGCCAGCAGCTTAGAACAGCGGCGTGGTGGCTACACCTTC
v_call: TRBV7-9; clone_size: -; j_call: TRBJ2-5; d_call: -; cdr3_aa: CASSLAAGTPQETQYF; cdr3_nt: TGTGCCAGCAGCTTAGCCGCCGGGACTCCTCAAGAGACCCAGTACTTC
v_call: TRBV7-3; clone_size: few; j_call: TRBJ1-6; d_call: -; cdr3_aa: CASSLGEYSSPLHF; cdr3_nt: TGTGCCAGCAGCTTGGGGGAATATAGTTCACCCCTCCACTTT
v_call: TRBV7-9; clone_size: few; j_call: TRBJ2-4; d_call: -; cdr3_aa: CASSPRTKNIQYF; cdr3_nt: TGTGCCAGCAGCCCGAGGACCAAAAACATTCAGTACTTC
v_call: TRBV19; clone_size: -; j_call: TRBJ2-1; d_call: TRBD2; cdr3_aa: CASSPAGGPDNEQFF; cdr3_nt: TGTGCCAGTAGCCCAGCGGGGGGGCCTGACAATGAGCAGTTCTTC
v_call: TRBV27; clone_size: few; j_call: TRBJ1-2; d_call: TRBD1; cdr3_aa: CASSLTGGTNYGYTF; cdr3_nt: TGTGCCAGCAGTTTGACAGGGGGCACCAACTATGGCTACACCTTC
v_call: TRBV6-1; clone_size: -; j_call: TRBJ2-1; d_call: -; cdr3_aa: CASSEGQGNEQFF; cdr3_nt: TGTGCCAGCAGTGAGGGGCAGGGGAATGAGCAGTTCTTC
v_call: TRBV5-4; clone_size: -; j_call: TRBJ2-1; d_call: -; cdr3_aa: CASIPDSQASNEQFF; cdr3_nt: TGTGCCAGCATCCCGGACTCTCAAGCCAGCAATGAGCAGTTCTTC
v_call: TRBV13; clone_size: few; j_call: TRBJ2-3; d_call: TRBD1; cdr3_aa: CASSWDRDLTDTQYF; cdr3_nt: TGTGCCAGCAGCTGGGACAGGGACCTCACAGATACGCAGTATTTT
v_call: TRBV5-1; clone_size: few; j_call: TRBJ2-5; d_call: -; cdr3_aa: CASSLVSVAPQKTQYF; cdr3_nt: TGCGCCAGCAGCTTGGTCTCGGTCGCGCCCCAGAAGACCCAGTACTTC
v_call: TRBV27; clone_size: many; j_call: TRBJ2-6; d_call: TRBD1; cdr3_aa: CARIGQDTTSGANVLTF; cdr3_nt: TGTGCCAGGATCGGACAGGACACCACCTCTGGGGCCAACGTCCTGACTTTC
v_call: TRBV11-3; clone_size: -; j_call: TRBJ2-2; d_call: TRBD1; cdr3_aa: CASSLRGQGGTGELFF; cdr3_nt: TGTGCCAGCAGCCTGCGGGGACAGGGGGGCACCGGGGAGCTGTTTTTT
v_call: TRBV10-3; clone_size: many; j_call: TRBJ2-1; d_call: TRBD2; cdr3_aa: CAISESDGGAYNEQFF; cdr3_nt: TGTGCCATCAGTGAGTCCGACGGGGGGGCCTACAATGAGCAGTTCTTC
v_call: TRBV20-1; clone_size: few; j_call: TRBJ2-7; d_call: -; cdr3_aa: CSARVGGSNYEQYF; cdr3_nt: TGCAGTGCTAGAGTAGGAGGGAGCAACTACGAGCAGTACTTC
v_call: TRBV2; clone_size: many; j_call: TRBJ2-4; d_call: -; cdr3_aa: CASSKDLLAKNIQYF; cdr3_nt: TGTGCCAGCAGTAAGGACCTACTAGCCAAAAACATTCAGTACTTC
v_call: TRBV5-1; clone_size: -; j_call: TRBJ2-7; d_call: -; cdr3_aa: CASSFSSSYEQYF; cdr3_nt: TGCGCCAGCAGCTTCTCTAGTTCCTACGAGCAGTACTTC
v_call: TRBV2; clone_size: few; j_call: TRBJ1-5; d_call: -; cdr3_aa: CASSPWGGDGNQPQHF; cdr3_nt: TGCGCCAGCAGCCCCTGGGGAGGGGACGGCAATCAGCCCCAGCATTTT
v_call: TRBV20-1; clone_size: many; j_call: TRBJ1-2; d_call: TRBD1; cdr3_aa: CSGKGQGNYGYTF; cdr3_nt: TGCAGTGGAAAGGGACAGGGGAACTATGGCTACACCTTC
v_call: TRBV28; clone_size: many; j_call: TRBJ1-5; d_call: TRBD1; cdr3_aa: CASSPGQGVTQPQHF; cdr3_nt: TGTGCCAGCAGTCCCGGACAGGGGGTCACTCAGCCCCAGCATTTT
v_call: TRBV28; clone_size: many; j_call: TRBJ2-5; d_call: TRBD2; cdr3_aa: CASSFPSLSGLATLGETQYF; cdr3_nt: TGTGCCAGCAGTTTTCCCTCTCTTTCGGGACTAGCTACTTTGGGAGAGACCCAGTACTTC
v_call: TRBV30; clone_size: few; j_call: TRBJ2-1; d_call: TRBD2; cdr3_aa: CAWSGGEGNEQFF; cdr3_nt: TGTGCCTGGAGTGGGGGGGAGGGGAATGAGCAGTTCTTC
v_call: TRBV20-1; clone_size: -; j_call: TRBJ1-1; d_call: -; cdr3_aa: CSARPGHSNTEAFF; cdr3_nt: TGCAGTGCTAGACCGGGACATTCGAACACTGAAGCTTTCTTT
v_call: TRBV6-1; clone_size: -; j_call: TRBJ2-3; d_call: TRBD1; cdr3_aa: CASRPDRGVADTQYF; cdr3_nt: TGTGCCAGCAGACCCGACAGGGGGGTCGCAGATACGCAGTATTTT
v_call: TRBV12-3/TRBV12-4; clone_size: -; j_call: TRBJ2-7; d_call: TRBD2; cdr3_aa: CASSTGLAGPFEQYF; cdr3_nt: TGTGCCAGCAGTACGGGACTAGCGGGACCGTTTGAGCAGTACTTC